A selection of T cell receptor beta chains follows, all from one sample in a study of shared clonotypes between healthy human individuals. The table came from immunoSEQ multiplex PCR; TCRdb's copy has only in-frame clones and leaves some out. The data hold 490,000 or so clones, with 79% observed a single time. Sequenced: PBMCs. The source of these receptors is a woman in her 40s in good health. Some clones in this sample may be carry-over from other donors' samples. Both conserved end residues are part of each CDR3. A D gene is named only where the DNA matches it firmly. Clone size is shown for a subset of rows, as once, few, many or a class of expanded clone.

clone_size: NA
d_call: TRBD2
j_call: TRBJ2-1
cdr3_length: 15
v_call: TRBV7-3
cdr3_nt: TGTGCCAGCAGCCGGGGACTAGCGGTGTACAATGAGCAGTTCTTC
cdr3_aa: CASSRGLAVYNEQFF

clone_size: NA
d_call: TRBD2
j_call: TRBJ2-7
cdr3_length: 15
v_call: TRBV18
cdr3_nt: TGTGCCAGCTCACCGCCGGGACTAGCGGGGTCTGGGCAGTACTTC
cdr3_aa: CASSPPGLAGSGQYF

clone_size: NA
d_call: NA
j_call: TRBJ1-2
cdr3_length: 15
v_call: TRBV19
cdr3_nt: TGTGCCAGTAGTATAACGCCGGGACTGGGATATGGCTACACCTTC
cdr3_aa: CASSITPGLGYGYTF

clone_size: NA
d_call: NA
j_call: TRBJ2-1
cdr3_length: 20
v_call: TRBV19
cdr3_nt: TGTGCCAGTAGTATAGATTTCGGGCGCCGACAGAATTACAACTACAATGAGCAGTTCTTC
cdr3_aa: CASSIDFGRRQNYNYNEQFF

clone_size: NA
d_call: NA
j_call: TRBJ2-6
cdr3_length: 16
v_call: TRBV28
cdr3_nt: TGTGCCAGCAGTTTCACCTACACGGCTGGGGCCAACGTCCTGACTTTC
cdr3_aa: CASSFTYTAGANVLTF

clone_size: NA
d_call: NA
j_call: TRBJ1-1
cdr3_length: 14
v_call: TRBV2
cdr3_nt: TGTGCCAGCAGTACCTTACACGGGAACACTGAAGCTTTCTTT
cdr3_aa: CASSTLHGNTEAFF

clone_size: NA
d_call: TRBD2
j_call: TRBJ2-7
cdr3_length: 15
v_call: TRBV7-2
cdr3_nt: TGTGCCAGCAGCTTTAGCGGGGGAGCACCCTACGAGCAGTACTTC
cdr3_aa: CASSFSGGAPYEQYF

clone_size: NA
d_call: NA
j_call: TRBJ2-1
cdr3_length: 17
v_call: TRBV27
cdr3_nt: TGTGCCAGCAGTTCTAAGGGGGGGTTCCCCTCCTACAATGAGCAGTTCTTC
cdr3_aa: CASSSKGGFPSYNEQFF

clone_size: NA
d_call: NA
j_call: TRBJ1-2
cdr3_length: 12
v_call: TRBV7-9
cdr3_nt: TGTGCCAGCAGCTCAGCGTATTATGGCTACACCTTC
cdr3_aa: CASSSAYYGYTF

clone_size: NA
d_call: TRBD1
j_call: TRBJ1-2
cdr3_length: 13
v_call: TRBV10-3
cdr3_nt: TGTGCCATCAGTCGACAGGGCGACTATGGCTACACCTTC
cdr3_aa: CAISRQGDYGYTF

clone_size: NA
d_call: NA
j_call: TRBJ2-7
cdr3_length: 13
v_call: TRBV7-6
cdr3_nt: TGTGCCAGCAGCTTAGCGGGTGGGTCCGAGCAGTACTTC
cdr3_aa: CASSLAGGSEQYF

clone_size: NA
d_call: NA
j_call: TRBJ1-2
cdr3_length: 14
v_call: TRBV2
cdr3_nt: TGTGCCAGCGGACTACAGTGGGGGGCGGATGGCTACACCTTC
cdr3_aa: CASGLQWGADGYTF

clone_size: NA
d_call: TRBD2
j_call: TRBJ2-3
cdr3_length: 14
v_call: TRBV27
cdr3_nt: TGTGCCAGCAGCGGGGCCGGGAGGGAGATAACGCAGTATTTT
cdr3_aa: CASSGAGREITQYF

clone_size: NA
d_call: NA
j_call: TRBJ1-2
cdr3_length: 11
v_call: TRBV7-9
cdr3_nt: TGTGCCAGCAGCTTAGAATATGGCTACACCTTC
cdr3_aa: CASSLEYGYTF

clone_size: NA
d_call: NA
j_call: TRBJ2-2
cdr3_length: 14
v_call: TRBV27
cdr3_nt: TGTGCCAGCAGTTTGTCGGGTTTCACCGGGGAGCTGTTTTTT
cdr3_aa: CASSLSGFTGELFF

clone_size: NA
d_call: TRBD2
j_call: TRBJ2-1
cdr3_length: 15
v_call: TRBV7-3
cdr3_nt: TGTGCCAGCAGCCAGGGTCCCAGCGGGGGTAATGAGCAGTTCTTC
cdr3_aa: CASSQGPSGGNEQFF

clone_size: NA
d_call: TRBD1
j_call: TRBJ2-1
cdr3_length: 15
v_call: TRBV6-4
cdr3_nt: TGTGCCAGCAGTTTCGAACAGGGGGCGGGTAATGAGCAGTTCTTC
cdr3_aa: CASSFEQGAGNEQFF

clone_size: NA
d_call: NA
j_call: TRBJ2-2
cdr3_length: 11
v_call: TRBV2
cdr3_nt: TGTGCCAGCAGTGAATTGGGGGAGCTGTTTTTT
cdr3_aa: CASSELGELFF

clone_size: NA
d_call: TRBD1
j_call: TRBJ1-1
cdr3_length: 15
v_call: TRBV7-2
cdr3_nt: TGTGCCAGCAGCGTGAAGGGGGCGACTGTTTCTGGAGCTTTCTTT
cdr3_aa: CASSVKGATVSGAFF

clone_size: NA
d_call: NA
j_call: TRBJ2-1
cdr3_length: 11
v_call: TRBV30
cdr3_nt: TGTGCCTGGAGTCGGCGGCTTGAGCAGTTCTTC
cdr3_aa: CAWSRRLEQFF

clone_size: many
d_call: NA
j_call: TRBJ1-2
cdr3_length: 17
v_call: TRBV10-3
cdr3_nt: TGTGCCATCAGTGAGTCGAGCGGGGCAGGGAGCTACTATGGCTACACCTTC
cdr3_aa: CAISESSGAGSYYGYTF

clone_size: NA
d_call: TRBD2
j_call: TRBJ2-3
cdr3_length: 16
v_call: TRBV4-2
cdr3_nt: TGTGCCAGCAGCCACAGGACTAGCGGTGCCACAGATACGCAGTATTTT
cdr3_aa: CASSHRTSGATDTQYF

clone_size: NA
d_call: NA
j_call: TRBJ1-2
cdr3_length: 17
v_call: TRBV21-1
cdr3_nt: TGTGCCAGCAGCAAAGATGACTGGGCAGGGGGGCACTATGGCTACACCTTC
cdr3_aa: CASSKDDWAGGHYGYTF

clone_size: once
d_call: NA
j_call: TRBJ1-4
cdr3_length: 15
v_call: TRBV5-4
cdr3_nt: TGTGCCAGCAGCTTCGCGGGAGCAGCTAATGAAAAACTGTTTTTT
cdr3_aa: CASSFAGAANEKLFF

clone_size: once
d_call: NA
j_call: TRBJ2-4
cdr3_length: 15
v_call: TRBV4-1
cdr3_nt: TGCGCCAGCAGCCGCCGACAAGCAGGTGGGAACATTCAGTACTTC
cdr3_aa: CASSRRQAGGNIQYF

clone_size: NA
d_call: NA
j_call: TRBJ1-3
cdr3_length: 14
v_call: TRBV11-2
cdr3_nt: TGTGCCAGCAGCTTAGCCGGGTTTGGAAACACCATATATTTT
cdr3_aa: CASSLAGFGNTIYF

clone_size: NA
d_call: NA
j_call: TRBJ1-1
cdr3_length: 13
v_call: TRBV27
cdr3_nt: TGTGCCAGCAGACAGAGGGGAACCACTGAAGCTTTCTTT
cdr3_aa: CASRQRGTTEAFF

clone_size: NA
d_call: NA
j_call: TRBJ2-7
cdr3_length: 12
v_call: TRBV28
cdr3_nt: TGTGCCAGCAGTTCTGGGCTCTACGAGCAGTACTTC
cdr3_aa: CASSSGLYEQYF

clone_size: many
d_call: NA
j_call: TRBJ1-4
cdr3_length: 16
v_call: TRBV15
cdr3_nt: TGTGCCACCAGCAGAGATGTGGCCGCAACTAATGAAAAACTGTTTTTT
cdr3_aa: CATSRDVAATNEKLFF

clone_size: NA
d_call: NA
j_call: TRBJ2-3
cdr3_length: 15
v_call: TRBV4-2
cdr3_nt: TGTGCCAGCAGCCCCCCTATCGGGAGCGCGGATACGCAGTATTTT
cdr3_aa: CASSPPIGSADTQYF

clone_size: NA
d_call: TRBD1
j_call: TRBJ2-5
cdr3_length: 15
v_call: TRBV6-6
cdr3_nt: TGTGCCAGCAGTTACAGGGCAGGGGGCGGAGAGACCCAGTACTTC
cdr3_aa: CASSYRAGGGETQYF

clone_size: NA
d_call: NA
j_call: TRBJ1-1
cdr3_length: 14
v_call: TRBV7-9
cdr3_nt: TGTGCCAGCAGCTTATACAATCTCCCATTGTATGCTTTCTTT
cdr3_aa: CASSLYNLPLYAFF

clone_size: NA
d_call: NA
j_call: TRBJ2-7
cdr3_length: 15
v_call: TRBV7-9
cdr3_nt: TGTGCCAGCAGCTCATACGCCGGGTCGTCCAACGAGCAGTACTTC
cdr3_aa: CASSSYAGSSNEQYF